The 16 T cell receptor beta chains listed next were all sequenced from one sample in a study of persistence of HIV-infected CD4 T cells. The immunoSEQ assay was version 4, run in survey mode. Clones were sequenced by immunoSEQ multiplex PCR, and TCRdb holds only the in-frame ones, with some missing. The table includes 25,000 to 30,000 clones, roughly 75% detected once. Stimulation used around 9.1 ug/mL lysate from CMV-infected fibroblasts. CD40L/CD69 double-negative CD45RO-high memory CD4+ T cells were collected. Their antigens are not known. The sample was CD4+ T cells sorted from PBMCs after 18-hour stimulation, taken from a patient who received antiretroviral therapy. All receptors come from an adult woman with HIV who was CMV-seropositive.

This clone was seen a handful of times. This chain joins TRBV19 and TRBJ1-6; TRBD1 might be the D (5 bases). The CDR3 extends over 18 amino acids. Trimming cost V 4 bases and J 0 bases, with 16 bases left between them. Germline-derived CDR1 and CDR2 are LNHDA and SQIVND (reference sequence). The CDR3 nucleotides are TGTGCCAGTAGTAGGGACGGCGGATCGAGCTCCTATAATTCACCCCTCCACTTT. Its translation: CASSRDGGSSSYNSPLHF.

The CDR3, as DNA: TGTGCCTGCGCCTTGGGGGTTAACTATGGCTACACCTTC. It specifies CACALGVNYGYTF. V is TRBV30 and J is TRBJ1-2, with D possibly being TRBD1 (5 bases). The CDR3 extends over 13 amino acids. Trimming pared 6 bases from V and 1 base from J, leaving 12 bases between. The germline gives CDR1 GTSNPN, CDR2 SVGIG (reference sequence).

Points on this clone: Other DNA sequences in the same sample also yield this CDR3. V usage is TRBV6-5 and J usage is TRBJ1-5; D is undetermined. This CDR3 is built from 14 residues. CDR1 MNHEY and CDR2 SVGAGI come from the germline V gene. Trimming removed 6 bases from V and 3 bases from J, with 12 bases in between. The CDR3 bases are TGTGCCAGCAGCCCCGGACGGTTCAATCAGCCCCAGCATTTT. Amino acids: CASSPGRFNQPQHF.

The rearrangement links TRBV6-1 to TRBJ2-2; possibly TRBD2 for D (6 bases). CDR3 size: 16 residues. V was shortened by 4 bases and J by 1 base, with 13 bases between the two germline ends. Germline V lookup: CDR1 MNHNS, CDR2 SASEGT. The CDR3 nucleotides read TGTGCCAGCAGTGGATCGACTAGTCTGAACACCGGGGAGCTGTTTTTT. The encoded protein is CASSGSTSLNTGELFF.

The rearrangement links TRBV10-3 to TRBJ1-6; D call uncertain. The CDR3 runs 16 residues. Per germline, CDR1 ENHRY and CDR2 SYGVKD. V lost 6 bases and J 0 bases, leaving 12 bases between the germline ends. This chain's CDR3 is CAIREGQSSYNSPLHF. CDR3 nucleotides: TGTGCCATCAGGGAAGGGCAAAGCTCCTATAATTCACCCCTCCACTTT.

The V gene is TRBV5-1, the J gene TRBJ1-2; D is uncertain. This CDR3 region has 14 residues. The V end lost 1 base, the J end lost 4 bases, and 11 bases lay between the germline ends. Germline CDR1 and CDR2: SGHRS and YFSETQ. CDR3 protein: CASSLLQDVYGYTF. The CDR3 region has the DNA TGCGCCAGCAGCTTGCTTCAGGACGTCTATGGCTACACCTTC.

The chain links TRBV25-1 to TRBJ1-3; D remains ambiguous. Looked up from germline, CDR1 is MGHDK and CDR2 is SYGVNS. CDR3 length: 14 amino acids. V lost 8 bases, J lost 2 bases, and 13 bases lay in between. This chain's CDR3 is CASAPREAGNTIYF. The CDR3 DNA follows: TGTGCCAGCGCTCCGCGTGAAGCTGGAAACACCATATATTTT.

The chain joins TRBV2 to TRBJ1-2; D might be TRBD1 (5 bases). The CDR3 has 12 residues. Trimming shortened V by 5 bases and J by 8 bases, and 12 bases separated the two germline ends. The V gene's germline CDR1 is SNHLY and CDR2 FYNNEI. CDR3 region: CASSSGLSGYTF. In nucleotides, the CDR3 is TGTGCCAGCAGTTCAGGGCTTAGCGGCTACACCTTC.

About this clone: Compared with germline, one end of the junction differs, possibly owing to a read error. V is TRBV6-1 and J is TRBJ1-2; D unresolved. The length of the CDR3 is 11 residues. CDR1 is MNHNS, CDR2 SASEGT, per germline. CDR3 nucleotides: TGTGCCAGCAGGGAAGGTGGTGGCTACACCTTC. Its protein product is CASREGGGYTF.

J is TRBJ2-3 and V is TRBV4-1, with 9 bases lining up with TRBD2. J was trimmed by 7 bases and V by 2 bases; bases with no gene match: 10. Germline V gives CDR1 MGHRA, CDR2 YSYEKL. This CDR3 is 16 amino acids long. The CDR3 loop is CASSQSAGGPENTQYF. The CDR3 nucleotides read TGCGCCAGCAGCCAATCCGCGGGGGGGCCGGAAAATACGCAGTATTTT.

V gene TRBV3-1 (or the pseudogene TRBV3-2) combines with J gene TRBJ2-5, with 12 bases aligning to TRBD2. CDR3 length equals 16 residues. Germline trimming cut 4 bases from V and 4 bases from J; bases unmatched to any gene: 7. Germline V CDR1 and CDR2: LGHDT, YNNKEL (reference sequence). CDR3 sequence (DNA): TGTGCCAGCAGCCTTCCTAGCGGGGGGGCCTCAGAGACCCAGTACTTC. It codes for CASSLPSGGASETQYF.

CDR3 residues: CASSPNPPVNTEAFF. DNA of the CDR3: TGTGCCAGCAGCCCAAACCCCCCCGTGAACACTGAAGCTTTCTTT. The rearrangement links TRBV7-9 to TRBJ1-1; the D is unclear. V was cut by 5 bases and J by 0 bases, with 13 bases left in between. In germline, CDR1 is SEHNR, CDR2 FQNEAQ (reference sequence). CDR3 length: 15 residues.

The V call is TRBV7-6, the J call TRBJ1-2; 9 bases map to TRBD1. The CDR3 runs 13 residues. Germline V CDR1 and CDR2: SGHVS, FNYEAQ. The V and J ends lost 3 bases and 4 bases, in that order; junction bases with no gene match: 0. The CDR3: CASSLDRGYGYTF. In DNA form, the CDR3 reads TGTGCCAGCAGCTTGGACAGGGGCTATGGCTACACCTTC.

CDR3 DNA sequence: TGTGCCAGCAGTTACTCACCGAGCTCCTATAATTCACCCCTCCACTTT. It codes for CASSYSPSSYNSPLHF. This chain links TRBV6-5 with TRBJ1-6; D gene uncertain. V was trimmed by 0 bases and J by 0 bases, leaving 6 bases between them. Germline V gene lookup returns CDR1 MNHEY and CDR2 SVGAGI. The CDR3 consists of 16 residues.

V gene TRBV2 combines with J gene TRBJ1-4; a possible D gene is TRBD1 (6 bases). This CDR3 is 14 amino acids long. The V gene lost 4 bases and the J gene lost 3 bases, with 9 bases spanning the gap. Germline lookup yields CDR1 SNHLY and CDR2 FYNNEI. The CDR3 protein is CASSVGGANEKLFF. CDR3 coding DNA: TGTGCCAGCAGTGTAGGGGGGGCTAATGAAAAACTGTTTTTT.

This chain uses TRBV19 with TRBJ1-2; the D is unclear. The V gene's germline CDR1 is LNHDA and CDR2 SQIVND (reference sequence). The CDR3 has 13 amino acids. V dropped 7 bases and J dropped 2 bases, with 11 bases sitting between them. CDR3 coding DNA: TGTGCCAGTAATCTCGCCGGGAACTATGGCTACACCTTC. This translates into CASNLAGNYGYTF. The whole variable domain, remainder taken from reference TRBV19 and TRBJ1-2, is DGGITQSPKYLFRKEGQNVTLSCEQNLNHDAMYWYRQDPGQGLRLIYYSQIVNDFQKGDIAEGYSVSREKKESFPLTVTSAQKNPTAFYLCASNLAGNYGYTFGSGTRLTVV.